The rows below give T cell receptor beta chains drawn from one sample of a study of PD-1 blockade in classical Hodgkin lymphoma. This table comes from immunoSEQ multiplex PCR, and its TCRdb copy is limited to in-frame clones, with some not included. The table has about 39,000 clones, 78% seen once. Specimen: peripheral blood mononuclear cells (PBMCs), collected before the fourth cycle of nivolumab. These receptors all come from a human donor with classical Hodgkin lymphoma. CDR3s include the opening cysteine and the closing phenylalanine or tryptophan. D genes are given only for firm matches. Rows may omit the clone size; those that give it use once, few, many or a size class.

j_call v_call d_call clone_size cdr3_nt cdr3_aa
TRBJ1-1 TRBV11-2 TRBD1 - TGTGCCAGCAGCTTCCGGGACAGGGATCACACTGAAGCTTTCTTT CASSFRDRDHTEAFF
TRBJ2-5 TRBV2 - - TGTGCCAGCAGTGACAGGGTCCAAGAGACCCAGTACTTC CASSDRVQETQYF
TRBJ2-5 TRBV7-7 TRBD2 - TGTGCCAGCAGCTTAGGTTTGAGCGGGGGGCGGGAGACCCAGTACTTC CASSLGLSGGRETQYF
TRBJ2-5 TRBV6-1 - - TGTGCCAGCAGTGGCGCCAGGGGCTTAGAGACCCAGTACTTC CASSGARGLETQYF
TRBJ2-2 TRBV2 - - TGTGCCAGCAGGGCCGGGACATCGACCGGGGAGCTGTTTTTT CASRAGTSTGELFF
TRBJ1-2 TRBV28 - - TGTGCCAGCGGGGGTCGGACGGGTGAAGGCTACACCTTC CASGGRTGEGYTF
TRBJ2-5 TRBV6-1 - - TGTGCCAGCAGTGGGTTACCCCAAGAGACCCAGTACTTC CASSGLPQETQYF
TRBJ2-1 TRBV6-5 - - TGTGCCAGCAGCTGGAGCTCCTACAATGAGCAGTTCTTC CASSWSSYNEQFF
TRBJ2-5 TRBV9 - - TGTGCCAGCGGCCAGGACGAGACCCAGTACTTC CASGQDETQYF
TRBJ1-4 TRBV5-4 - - TGTGCCAGCAGCCCTGGGGATGCCGGGCCAACGACGGAAAAACTGTTTTTT CASSPGDAGPTTEKLFF
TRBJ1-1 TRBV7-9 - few TGTGCCAGCAGCCGGACGGCAGGAACTGAAGCTTTCTTT CASSRTAGTEAFF
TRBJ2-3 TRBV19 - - TGTGCCAGTAGTATGAACACAGATACGCAGTATTTT CASSMNTDTQYF
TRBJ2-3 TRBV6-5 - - TGTGCCAGCAGTTACTCGAGAGGGGTAAAGGCAGATACGCAGTATTTT CASSYSRGVKADTQYF
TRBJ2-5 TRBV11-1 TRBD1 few TGTGCCAGCAGCCCAGGACAGGGGGCTGAATGGGAGACCCAGTACTTC CASSPGQGAEWETQYF
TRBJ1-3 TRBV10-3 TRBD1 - TGTGCCATCAGCCCTGGACAGGCCAGCTCTGGAAACACCATATATTTT CAISPGQASSGNTIYF
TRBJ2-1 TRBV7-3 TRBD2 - TGTGCCAGCAGCTTAAGCGGGGGGTACAATGAGCAGTTCTTC CASSLSGGYNEQFF
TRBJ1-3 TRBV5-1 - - TGCGCCAGCAGCTTAGCCCAGGGCGCGGTTGGAAACACCATATATTTT CASSLAQGAVGNTIYF